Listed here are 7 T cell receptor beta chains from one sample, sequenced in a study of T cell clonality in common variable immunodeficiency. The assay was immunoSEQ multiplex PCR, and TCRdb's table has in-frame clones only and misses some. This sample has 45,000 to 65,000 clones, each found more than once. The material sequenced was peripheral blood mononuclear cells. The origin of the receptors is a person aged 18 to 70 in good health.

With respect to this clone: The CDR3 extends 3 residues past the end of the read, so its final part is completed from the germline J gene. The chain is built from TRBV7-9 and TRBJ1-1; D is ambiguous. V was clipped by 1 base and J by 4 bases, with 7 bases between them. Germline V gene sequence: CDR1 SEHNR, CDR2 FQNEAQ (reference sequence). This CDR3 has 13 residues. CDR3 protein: CASSLVEGTEAFF. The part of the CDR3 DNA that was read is TGTGCCAGCAGCTTAGTGGAGGGCACTGAA.

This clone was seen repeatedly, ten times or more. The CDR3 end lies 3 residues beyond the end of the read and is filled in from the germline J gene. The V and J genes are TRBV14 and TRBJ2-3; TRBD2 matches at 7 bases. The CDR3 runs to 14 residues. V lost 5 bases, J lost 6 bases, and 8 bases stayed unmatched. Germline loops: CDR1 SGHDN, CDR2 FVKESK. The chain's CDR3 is CASSAQWGGDTQYF. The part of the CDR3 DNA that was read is TGTGCCAGCAGCGCCCAGTGGGGGGGGGATACG.

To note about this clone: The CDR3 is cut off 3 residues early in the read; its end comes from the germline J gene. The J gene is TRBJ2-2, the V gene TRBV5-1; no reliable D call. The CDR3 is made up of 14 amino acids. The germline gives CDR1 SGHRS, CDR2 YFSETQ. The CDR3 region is CASSFNPTNEKLFF. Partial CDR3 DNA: TGCGCCAGCAGCTTCAACCCAACTAATGAAAAG.

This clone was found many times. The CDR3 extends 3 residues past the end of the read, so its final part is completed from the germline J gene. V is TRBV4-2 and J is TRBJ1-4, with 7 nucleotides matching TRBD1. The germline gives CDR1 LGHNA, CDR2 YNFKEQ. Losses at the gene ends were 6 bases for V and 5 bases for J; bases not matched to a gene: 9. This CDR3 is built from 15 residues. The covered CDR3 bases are TGTGCCAGCAGGGGGAATAGGGGGCCCAATGAAAAA. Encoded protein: CASRGNRGPNEK. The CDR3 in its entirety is CASRGNRGPNEKLFF.

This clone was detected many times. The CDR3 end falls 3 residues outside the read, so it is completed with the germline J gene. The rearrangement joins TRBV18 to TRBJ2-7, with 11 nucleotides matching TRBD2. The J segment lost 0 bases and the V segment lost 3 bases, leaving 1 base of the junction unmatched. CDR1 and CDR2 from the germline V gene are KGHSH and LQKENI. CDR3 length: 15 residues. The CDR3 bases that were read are TGTGCCAGCTCACCGACTAGCGGGAACTCCTACGAG. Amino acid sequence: CASSPTSGNSYE. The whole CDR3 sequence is CASSPTSGNSYEQYF.

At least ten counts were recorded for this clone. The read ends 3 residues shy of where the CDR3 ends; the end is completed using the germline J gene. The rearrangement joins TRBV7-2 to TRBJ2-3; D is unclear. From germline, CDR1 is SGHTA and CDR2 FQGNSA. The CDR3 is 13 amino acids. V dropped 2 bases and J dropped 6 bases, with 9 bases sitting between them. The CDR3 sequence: CASSLIRWDTQYF. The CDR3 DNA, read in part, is TGTGCCAGCAGCTTAATTCGGTGGGATACG.

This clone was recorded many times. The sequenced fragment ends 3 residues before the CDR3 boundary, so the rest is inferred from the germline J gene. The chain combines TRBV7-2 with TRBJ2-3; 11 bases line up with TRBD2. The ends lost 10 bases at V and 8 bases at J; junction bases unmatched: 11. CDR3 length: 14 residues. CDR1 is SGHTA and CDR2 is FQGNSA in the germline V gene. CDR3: CAMGNSGRVGTQYF. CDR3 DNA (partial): TGTGCCATGGGGAATAGCGGGAGGGTCGGTACG.